The clone carrying this T cell receptor (beta chain) has just a few counts. This CDR3 has 14 amino acids. Between the trimmed V and J ends, which lost 6 bases and 6 bases, there was a span of 15 bases. Germline lookup yields CDR1 MNHNS and CDR2 SASEGT. The sample originates from a study of blood T cells in healthy people across ages. With a J-beta primer mix and a sample-barcoded 5' primer, a second PCR ran about 7 to 11 cycles. TCRdb ran MiXCR on the 5' RACE reads and lists one entry per CDR3 protein. The sample lists around 1,500,000 distinct CDR3 sequences; around 39% were seen once. The receptor was derived from a woman younger than 30 in good health. This chain joins TRBV6-1 and TRBJ2-1; D uncertain. The specimen sequenced was blood. The CDR3 reads CASRALGPVNEQFF. The CDR3, as DNA: TGTGCCAGCAGGGCTCTTGGTCCGGTCAATGAGCAGTTCTTC.